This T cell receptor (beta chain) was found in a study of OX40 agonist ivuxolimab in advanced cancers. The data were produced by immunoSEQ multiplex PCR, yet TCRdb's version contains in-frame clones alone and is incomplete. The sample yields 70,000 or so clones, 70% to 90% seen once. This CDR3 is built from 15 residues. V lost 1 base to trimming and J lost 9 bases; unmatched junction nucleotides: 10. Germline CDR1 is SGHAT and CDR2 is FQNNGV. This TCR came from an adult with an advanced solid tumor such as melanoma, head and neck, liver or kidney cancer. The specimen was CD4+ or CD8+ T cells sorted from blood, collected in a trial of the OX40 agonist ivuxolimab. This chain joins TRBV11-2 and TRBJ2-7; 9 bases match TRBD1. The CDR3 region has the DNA TGTGCCAGCAGCTTAGGATCGGGACAGGGACGCTCGCAGTACTTC. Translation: CASSLGSGQGRSQYF.